This TCR beta chain was profiled in a study of shared clonotypes between healthy human individuals (dated by TCRdb to the early 2020s). Describing the broader study: The cohort included three men and a couple of women between 18 and 49 years of age. To increase sequencing depth and limit assay-specific biases, different laboratories used diverse techniques to prepare libraries and sequence TCR repertoires. For each donor, CD4 naive and CD4 memory were each run on three plates, CD8 naive on two plates, and CD8 memory on one plate. To estimate repertoire size and how much clonotype sharing occurs between individuals, the study deeply sequenced the blood TCR repertoires of roughly 5 healthy adults. Each donor's leukapheresis produced roughly between about 0.8 and 8.9 billion PBMCs. Here is what the overall study found, with its caveats: Sharing across a few donors was observed for approximately 5% of naive CD4, 3% to 3.5% of naive CD8, over 2% of memory CD4, and around 0.4% of memory CD8 clonotypes. Only blood was sampled, and tissue TCR repertoires likely differ from those in blood. The genetic and exposure-history diversity represented was limited by the small number of donors. Naive subsets generally had larger estimated clonotype richness than memory subsets. Pairwise subsampling indicated that sequencing depth was expected to affect the degree of clonotype sharing among donors. Rarefaction of sorted-subset datasets indicated incomplete sequencing despite the large sequencing depth. Clonotypes shared by all four sorted-subset donors showed higher generation probabilities than non-shared clonotypes.

Only one count was recorded for this clone. Its antigen is still unknown. There are no base qualities to consult, and no much larger clone falls within one base. CD8 naive samples were obtained by positive selection for CCR7 among CD45RO-negative cells, yielding a CD45RA+CCR7+ population from which TemRA cells were excluded. The donors were healthy, HIV-negative adults who had no recently reported acute infections or vaccinations. All donors were Caucasian adults living in Nashville, Tennessee, USA. Blood was collected by leukapheresis, and PBMCs were isolated by Ficoll-Histopaque density gradient centrifugation and then cryopreserved in liquid nitrogen vapor phase. Analytical flow cytometry was used to check the purity and quantity of every magnetically sorted T cell population. Genomic DNA was isolated from every sorted fraction and measured by UV absorbance on a Nanodrop 2000c. From the cysteine up to the phenylalanine, the CDR3 has a length of 17 residues. The read is trimmed to its CDR3 DNA, 51 bases read in frame from base 1. According to the germline V gene, CDR1 reads KGHSH and CDR2 reads LQKENI. The junction shows trimming of 0 bases on V and 4 bases on J, and the gene matches do not reach 9 bases of it.

TCR CDR3 regions were amplified from genomic DNA by multiplex PCR using the deep immunoSEQ assay. Extracted genomic DNA from each cell subset was spread evenly across all wells of several immunoSEQ 96-well plates, with each plate serving as a replicate. For sorted subsets, each replicate PCR was loaded with 200 ng genomic DNA, equivalent to about 33,000 T cell genomes. Purified libraries were measured with a Qubit 3.0 fluorometer, size-checked on a Bioanalyzer 2100, and measured again with the KAPA Library Quantification kit. Each immunoSEQ 96-well plate was sequenced on its own single-read 150-cycle Illumina NextSeq 550 flow cell. From the authors' description of their analysis: Because only junctional sequences without quality scores were contained in the immunoSEQ output, filtering matching that applied to full-length reads could not be performed. To assign V/J genes and CDR3, sequences were annotated using PyIR, a Python wrapper for IgBLAST v1.9, with IMGT germline references. Reads were filtered out if the reads had weak V/J assignments (E-value above 1e-6), no CDR3, stop codons, out-of-frame junctions, or ambiguous translated residues. V3J clonotypes were defined by identical inferred V gene, J gene, and CDR3 amino acid sequence. Percentage overlap between repertoires was calculated by dividing the number of shared unique clonotypes by the size of the smaller repertoire. Richness of each repertoire was evaluated using RTK rarefaction, the Chao1 estimator, and Recon v2.1 estimates of unobserved clonotypes. For all TCRbeta clonotypes obtained by the gDNA method from a handful of donors, generation probabilities were computed with OLGA. The table comes from immuneACCESS by way of TCRdb, which keeps in-frame sequences with V and J called. Part of the clones is missing from these tables; in studies checked, under half for an unresolved V gene and the rest for unknown reasons. The DNA was the basis for D and trimming; V, J and clone size are from that table. The sample table contains about 2,100,000 clones; only one count was recorded for about 93% of them. The ten largest account for 1.5% to 2% of the sample.

The sample comprised naive CD8+ T cells from PBMCs. This specimen's cell subset or site label, per the study, means: CD45RA+CCR7+. The receptor was derived from a man aged 18 to 30 in good health. Some clones in this sample may be carry-over from other donors' samples. The V gene is TRBV18 and the J gene is TRBJ2-1, with 7 bases matching TRBD2. The CDR3 is CASSPPQRGLVYNEQFF. At the DNA level, the sequence is TGTGCCAGCTCACCACCTCAGCGGGGCCTAGTTTACAATGAGCAGTTCTTC.